This TCR beta chain stems from a study of shared clonotypes between healthy human individuals. Broader study findings: Since donors were few, the genetic and exposure-history diversity represented was limited.

The CDR3 sequence is 14 residues long. Germline-derived CDR1 and CDR2 are SGHAT and FQNNGV. The V end lost 0 bases, the J end lost 4 bases, and 9 bases lay between the germline ends. Worth noting for this clone: Its antigen remains unidentified.

Only in-frame clones appear in the TCRdb table, and some are missing; sequencing was by immunoSEQ multiplex PCR. In the table there are 2 million to 2.5 million clones, about 92% of which are singletons. The sample was naive CD4+ T cells from PBMCs. Regarding subset: CD45RA+ positively selected. V is TRBV11-2 and J is TRBJ1-1, with D hard to call. The receptor was isolated from a man aged 18 to 30 in good health. Some clones in this sample may be carry-over from other donors' samples. The CDR3 nucleotides read TGTGCCAGCAGCTTAGATCACGGTAGCACTGAAGCTTTCTTT. Its protein is CASSLDHGSTEAFF.